These 4 T cell receptor beta chains were all obtained from the same sample, sequenced in a study of T cell responses to AZD1222 COVID-19 vaccine. Libraries were prepared by immunoSEQ multiplex PCR; TCRdb keeps only in-frame clonotypes and omits some of them. The table has 77,000 or so clones, 90% to 95% seen once; the top ten hold about 7.1%. The input for sequencing was peripheral blood, taken on day 0 of MenACWY control vaccination. These receptors were collected from an adult in good health.

The chain carries TRBV5-1 and TRBJ2-1; D may be TRBD1 (6 bases). Germline CDR1 reads SGHRS; CDR2 reads YFSETQ. Between the trimmed V and J ends, which lost 4 bases and 4 bases, there was a span of 18 bases. The CDR3 has 16 amino acids. CDR3 region: CASSHNIQQGYNEQFF. CDR3 DNA: TGCGCCAGCAGCCACAATATCCAACAGGGTTACAATGAGCAGTTCTTC. Full variable domain (remainder filled in from reference TRBV5-1 and TRBJ2-1): KAGVTQTPRYLIKTRGQQVTLSCSPISGHRSVSWYQQTPGQGLQFLFEYFSETQRNKGNFPGRFSGRQFSNSRSEMNVSTLELGDSALYLCASSHNIQQGYNEQFFGPGTRLTVL.

The J gene is TRBJ2-7, the V gene TRBV9; D might be TRBD1 or TRBD2, each matching 5 bases. The V and J ends lost 3 bases and 6 bases respectively, with 16 bases between them. The CDR3 runs 14 residues. CDR1 is SGDLS and CDR2 is YYNGEE in the germline V gene. In nucleotides, the CDR3 is TGTGCCAGCAGCGCCGGGACCGCACCTTCCGAGCAGTACTTC. Amino acid sequence: CASSAGTAPSEQYF.

The chain couples TRBV30 to TRBJ2-2; 11 bases line up with TRBD2. Germline CDR1 reads GTSNPN; CDR2 reads SVGIG (reference sequence). CDR3 length equals 14 residues. The V segment lost 3 bases and the J segment 6 bases; nucleotides outside the gene matches: 3. The CDR3 reads CAWRLAGASGELFF. CDR3 DNA: TGTGCCTGGAGACTAGCGGGGGCCTCCGGGGAGCTGTTTTTT.

The chain employs TRBV3-1 (or the pseudogene TRBV3-2) and TRBJ2-1; D unclear. Germline V lookup: CDR1 LGHDT, CDR2 YNNKEL (reference sequence). The CDR3 covers 14 residues. With 8 bases removed from V and 1 base from J, the gap between germline ends came to 12 bases. The DNA of the CDR3 is TGTGCCAGCTCTGACTCGTCATCCTACAATGAGCAGTTCTTC. It specifies CASSDSSSYNEQFF.